These 8 T cell receptor beta chains originate from one sample sequenced in a study of shared clonotypes between healthy human individuals. Method: immunoSEQ multiplex PCR; TCRdb's copy keeps in-frame clones and lacks some. The sample comprises more than 550,000 clones, around 90% of which are singletons, and roughly 36% rests with the top ten. Sequencing used memory CD8+ T cells from PBMCs. Subset indicated: CD45RO+ cells pooled with CCR7-negative TemRA cells. All receptors derive from a man in his late teens or twenties in good health. Some clones in this sample may be carry-over from other donors' samples.

The J gene is TRBJ2-2, the V gene TRBV4-3; 8 nucleotides line up with TRBD2. V shed 5 bases, J shed 5 bases, and the junction held 4 bases outside the gene matches. Germline lookup yields CDR1 LGHNA and CDR2 YSLEER. The CDR3 spans 14 residues. CDR3 DNA: TGCGCCAGCAGCTTCCGGGGGGGAACCGGGGAGCTGTTTTTT. As protein: CASSFRGGTGELFF.

The chain uses TRBV6-6 and TRBJ1-6; D remains ambiguous. The CDR3 is 15 residues long. Germline assignment: CDR1 MNHNY and CDR2 SVGAGI (reference sequence). Trimming took 2 bases from V and 6 from J, leaving 11 bases between them. CDR3: CASSYLVRSNSPLHF. The CDR3 coding sequence is TGTGCCAGCAGTTACCTGGTCAGGAGTAATTCACCCCTCCACTTT.

This clone was seen just once. DNA for the CDR3: TGTGCCAGCAGTTTTGGGCAGGGAATCTCCTACGAGCAGTACTTC. This sequence encodes CASSFGQGISYEQYF. The chain combines TRBV27 with TRBJ2-7, with D perhaps matching TRBD1 (5 bases). CDR3 length equals 15 residues. Trimming left V 3 bases short and J 0 bases short, with 12 bases between. Per germline, CDR1 MNHEY and CDR2 SMNVEV (reference sequence).

The chain uses TRBV7-6 and TRBJ2-1; 9 bases line up with TRBD2. The V segment lost 7 bases and the J segment 4 bases; nucleotides outside the gene matches: 8. Germline-derived CDR1 and CDR2 are SGHVS and FNYEAQ. The CDR3 contains 15 residues. CDR3 sequence (DNA): TGTGCCAGCACCCCAGGGGCGGGAGGGTACAATGAGCAGTTCTTC. Its translation: CASTPGAGGYNEQFF.

This clone was observed once. The V call is TRBV9, the J call TRBJ1-4; weak D call: TRBD1 (6 bases). The CDR3 contains 15 residues. V gave up 3 bases and J gave up 8 bases, with 17 bases separating them. Looked up from germline, CDR1 is SGDLS and CDR2 is YYNGEE. CDR3 nucleotide sequence: TGTGCCAGCAGCGAGGGGGAAGGGTATGGAGAAAAACTGTTTTTT. It encodes CASSEGEGYGEKLFF.

The V and J genes are TRBV7-2 and TRBJ1-2, with D hard to call. The ends were cut back, 5 bases at V and 2 bases at J, with 6 bases in the middle. CDR3 length: 12 amino acids. Germline assignment: CDR1 SGHTA and CDR2 FQGNSA. CDR3 loop: CASSPRNYGYTF. The CDR3 coding sequence is TGTGCCAGCAGCCCAAGAAACTATGGCTACACCTTC.

The chain recombines TRBV28 with TRBJ2-7; TRBD2 is a possible D gene (6 bases). Trimming stripped 3 bases from V and 2 bases from J, with 14 bases between. This CDR3 has 15 residues. Germline lookup yields CDR1 MDHEN and CDR2 SYDVKM. CDR3 protein: CASSFAREFPYEQYF. The DNA for the CDR3 is TGTGCCAGCAGTTTTGCACGGGAGTTTCCCTACGAGCAGTACTTC.

The chain has TRBV15 and TRBJ2-1; 8 bases map to TRBD2. J was trimmed by 4 bases and V by 3 bases; bases with no gene match: 5. CDR3 length equals 15 residues. Germline V gene lookup returns CDR1 LNHNV and CDR2 YYDKDF (reference sequence). Here the CDR3 reads CATSRELAAYNEQFF. CDR3 nucleotide sequence: TGTGCCACCAGCAGGGAACTAGCGGCGTACAATGAGCAGTTCTTC. Full variable domain (rest looked up from reference TRBV15 and TRBJ2-1): DAMVIQNPRYQVTQFGKPVTLSCSQTLNHNVMYWYQQKSSQAPKLLFHYYDKDFNNEADTPDNFQSRRPNTSFCFLDIRSPGLGDTAMYLCATSRELAAYNEQFFGPGTRLTVL.